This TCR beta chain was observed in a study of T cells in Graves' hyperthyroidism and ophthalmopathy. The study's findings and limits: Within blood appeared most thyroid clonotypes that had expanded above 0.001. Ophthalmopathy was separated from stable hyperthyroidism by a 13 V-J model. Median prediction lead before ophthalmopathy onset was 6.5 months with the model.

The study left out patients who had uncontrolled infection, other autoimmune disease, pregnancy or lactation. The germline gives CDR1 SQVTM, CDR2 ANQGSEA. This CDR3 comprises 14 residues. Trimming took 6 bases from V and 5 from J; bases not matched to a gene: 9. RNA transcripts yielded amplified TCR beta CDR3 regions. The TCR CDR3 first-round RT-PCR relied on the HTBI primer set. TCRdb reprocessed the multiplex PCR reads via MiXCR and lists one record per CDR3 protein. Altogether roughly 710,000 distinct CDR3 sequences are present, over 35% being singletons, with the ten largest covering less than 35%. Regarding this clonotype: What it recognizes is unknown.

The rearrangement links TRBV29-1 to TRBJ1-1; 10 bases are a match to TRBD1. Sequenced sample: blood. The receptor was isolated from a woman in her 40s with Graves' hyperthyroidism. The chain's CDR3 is CSVAPGGQGTEAFF. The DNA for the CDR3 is TGCAGCGTGGCCCCGGGGGGACAGGGGACTGAAGCTTTCTTT.